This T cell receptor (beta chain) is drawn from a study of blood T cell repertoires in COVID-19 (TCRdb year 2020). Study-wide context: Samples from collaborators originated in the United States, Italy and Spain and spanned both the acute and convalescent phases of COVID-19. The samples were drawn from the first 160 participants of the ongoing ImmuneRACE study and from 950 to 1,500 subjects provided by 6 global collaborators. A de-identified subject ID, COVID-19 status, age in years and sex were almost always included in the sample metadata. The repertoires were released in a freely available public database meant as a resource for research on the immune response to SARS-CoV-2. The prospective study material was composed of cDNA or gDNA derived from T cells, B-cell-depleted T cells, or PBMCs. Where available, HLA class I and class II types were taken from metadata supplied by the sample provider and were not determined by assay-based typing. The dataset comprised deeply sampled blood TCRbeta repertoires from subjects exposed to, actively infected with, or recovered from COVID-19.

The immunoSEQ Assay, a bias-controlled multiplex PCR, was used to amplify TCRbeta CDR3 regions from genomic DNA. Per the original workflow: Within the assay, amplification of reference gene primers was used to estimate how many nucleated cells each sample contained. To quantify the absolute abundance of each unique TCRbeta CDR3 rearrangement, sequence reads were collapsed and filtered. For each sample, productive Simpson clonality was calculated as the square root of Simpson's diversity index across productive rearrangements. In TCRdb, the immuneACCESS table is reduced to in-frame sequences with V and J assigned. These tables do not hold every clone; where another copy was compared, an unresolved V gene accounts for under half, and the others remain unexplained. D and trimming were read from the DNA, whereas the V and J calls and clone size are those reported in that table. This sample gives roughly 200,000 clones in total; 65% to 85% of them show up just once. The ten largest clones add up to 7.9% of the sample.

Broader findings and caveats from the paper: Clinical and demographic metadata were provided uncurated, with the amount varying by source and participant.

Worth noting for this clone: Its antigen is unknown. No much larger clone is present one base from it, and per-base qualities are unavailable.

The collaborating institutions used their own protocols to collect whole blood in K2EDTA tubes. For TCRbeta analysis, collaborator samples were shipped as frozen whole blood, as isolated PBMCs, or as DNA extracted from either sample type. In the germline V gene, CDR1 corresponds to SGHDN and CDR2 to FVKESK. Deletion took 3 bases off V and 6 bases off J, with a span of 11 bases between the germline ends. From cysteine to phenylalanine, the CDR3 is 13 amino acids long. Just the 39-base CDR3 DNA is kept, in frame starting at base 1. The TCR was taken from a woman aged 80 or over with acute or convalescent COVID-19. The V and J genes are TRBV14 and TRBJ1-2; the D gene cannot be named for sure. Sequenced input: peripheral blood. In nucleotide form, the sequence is TGTGCCAGCAGCCACGGTTCGCAACATGGCTACACCTTC. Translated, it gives CASSHGSQHGYTF.